The 17 T cell receptor beta chains presented below share a single source sample, sequenced in a study of cytomegalovirus exposure and HLA in healthy donors. The protocol was immunoSEQ multiplex PCR, while the TCRdb copy is restricted to in-frame clones and leaves out a portion. The data contain some 210,000 clones, about nine tenths of them singletons. The specimen sequenced was PBMCs. These receptors came from a woman aged 18-35 years in good health and CMV-seropositive.

The chain is built from TRBV10-3 and TRBJ2-2; 12 nucleotides align to TRBD2. Germline V gene lookup returns CDR1 ENHRY and CDR2 SYGVKD. The V gene end was trimmed by 2 bases and the J gene end by 5 bases; junction bases not matched to a gene: 6. The CDR3 spans 17 residues. CDR3 in amino acids: CAISERGTSGPTGELFF. The CDR3 DNA is TGTGCCATCAGTGAGCGTGGGACTAGCGGGCCGACCGGGGAGCTGTTTTTT.

The chain joins TRBV9 to TRBJ1-2; TRBD1 is a possible D gene (5 bases). Trimming removed 0 bases at V and 8 bases at J, with 14 bases between. Germline V CDR1 and CDR2: SGDLS, YYNGEE. The CDR3 runs to 14 residues. CDR3 protein: CASSVAAGGGGYTF. The CDR3 DNA reads TGTGCCAGCAGCGTAGCCGCGGGGGGAGGGGGCTACACCTTC.

The J gene is TRBJ2-7, the V gene TRBV28, with 10 bases matching TRBD2. Germline V gene sequence: CDR1 MDHEN, CDR2 SYDVKM. The ends lost 6 bases at V and 2 bases at J; junction bases unmatched: 10. CDR3 length: 16 amino acids. The chain's CDR3 is CASSLTRTSGPYEQYF. The CDR3 DNA reads TGTGCCAGCAGCCTTACGCGGACTAGCGGTCCCTACGAGCAGTACTTC.

This rearrangement joins TRBV5-1 to TRBJ2-5; a weak D match, TRBD2 (6 bases). Deletions cut 4 bases from V and 5 bases from J, with 12 bases between. Germline values: CDR1 SGHRS, CDR2 YFSETQ. This CDR3 comprises 13 residues. CDR3 sequence: CASSRTNSETQYF. CDR3 nucleotide sequence: TGCGCCAGCAGCCGGACTAATTCGGAGACCCAGTACTTC.

V and J are TRBV6-5 and TRBJ2-1; D gene uncertain. The V and J ends lost 0 bases and 9 bases respectively, with 9 bases between them. Looked up from germline, CDR1 is MNHEY and CDR2 is SVGAGI. The CDR3 contains 13 residues. CDR3 residues: CASSYSKFGEQFF. CDR3 coding DNA: TGTGCCAGCAGTTACTCGAAATTCGGTGAGCAGTTCTTC.

J is TRBJ2-3 and V is TRBV4-1; D might be TRBD1 (6 bases). The CDR3 covers 15 residues. The germline V gene encodes CDR1 MGHRA and CDR2 YSYEKL. The V end was cut by 4 bases, the J end by 3 bases, with 14 bases between. The chain's CDR3 is CASSLKDRNTDTQYF. CDR3 DNA: TGCGCCAGCAGCCTCAAGGACAGAAATACAGATACGCAGTATTTT.

The V gene is TRBV5-1, the J gene TRBJ2-2; possible D gene TRBD2, 5 bases. Germline CDR1 reads SGHRS; CDR2 reads YFSETQ. This CDR3 is 16 amino acids long. The V gene lost 0 bases and the J gene lost 0 bases, with 9 bases spanning the gap. CDR3: CASSLGAGPNTGELFF. The CDR3 bases are TGCGCCAGCAGCTTGGGGGCGGGTCCGAACACCGGGGAGCTGTTTTTT.

The chain links TRBV30 to TRBJ1-5; weak D call: TRBD1 (6 bases). Deletions cut 1 base from V and 0 bases from J, with 10 bases between. The germline CDR1 and CDR2 sequences are GTSNPN and SVGIG (reference sequence). CDR3 length: 15 amino acids. This CDR3 reads CAWSDGQYSNQPQHF. The CDR3, as DNA: TGTGCCTGGAGTGACGGACAGTATAGCAATCAGCCCCAGCATTTT.

The chain joins TRBV30 to TRBJ2-7; 8 bases line up with TRBD1. V lost 3 bases to trimming and J lost 3 bases; unmatched junction nucleotides: 13. The CDR3 is made up of 16 amino acids. From germline, CDR1 is GTSNPN and CDR2 SVGIG (reference sequence). The CDR3 is CAWSPRDRPSNYEQYF. The CDR3 coding sequence is TGTGCCTGGAGCCCGCGGGACAGGCCAAGCAACTACGAGCAGTACTTC.

The chain employs TRBV23-1 and TRBJ2-7; D might be TRBD1 (5 bases). TRBV23-1 is known as an ORF, though its function is uncertain. Deletions cut 3 bases from V and 2 bases from J, with 17 bases between. The CDR3 totals 16 residues. The chain's CDR3 is CASSQTSAGQPYEQYF. CDR3 nucleotide sequence: TGCGCCAGCAGTCAGACCTCGGCTGGACAACCCTACGAGCAGTACTTC.

The chain carries TRBV4-2 and TRBJ1-5; D gene uncertain. Trimming cost V 1 base and J 3 bases, with 13 bases left between them. Germline CDR1 is LGHNA and CDR2 is YNFKEQ. CDR3 length: 16 amino acids. Here the CDR3 reads CASSQATQVLNQPQHF. CDR3 coding DNA: TGTGCCAGCAGCCAAGCGACCCAGGTGCTCAATCAGCCCCAGCATTTT.

The chain uses TRBV18 and TRBJ2-2; unclear D gene. The germline V and J ends were trimmed by 8 bases and 5 bases, with 9 bases remaining between them. From germline, CDR1 is KGHSH and CDR2 LQKENI. The CDR3 runs to 12 residues. CDR3 residues: CASDIGTGELFF. The CDR3 DNA reads as TGTGCCAGCGATATCGGTACCGGGGAGCTGTTTTTT.

The chain couples TRBV15 to TRBJ2-3, with 9 bases aligning to TRBD1. Germline assignment: CDR1 LNHNV and CDR2 YYDKDF (reference sequence). The CDR3 consists of 20 residues. The junction had 13 bases not matched to a gene; V was cut back by 0 bases and J by 0 bases. The CDR3 reads CATSRDGQDRGRFSTDTQYF. CDR3 in DNA: TGTGCCACCAGCAGAGATGGCCAGGACAGGGGACGTTTTAGCACAGATACGCAGTATTTT.

V usage is TRBV7-9 and J usage is TRBJ2-6, with D perhaps matching TRBD1 (6 bases). The germline V gene encodes CDR1 SEHNR and CDR2 FQNEAQ (reference sequence). The CDR3 has 18 residues. Trimming shortened V by 0 bases and J by 2 bases, and 14 bases separated the two germline ends. CDR3 sequence reads: CASSLAWGKGAGANVLTF. CDR3 DNA: TGTGCCAGCAGCTTAGCGTGGGGTAAGGGGGCTGGGGCCAACGTCCTGACTTTC.

The chain joins TRBV6-5 to TRBJ2-3; D uncertain. The CDR3 has 15 residues. Trimming cost V 0 bases and J 1 base, with 8 bases left between them. Germline CDR1 reads MNHEY; CDR2 reads SVGAGI. This CDR3 reads CASSYSGGRTDTQYF. For the CDR3, the DNA is TGTGCCAGCAGTTACTCAGGCGGCCGCACAGATACGCAGTATTTT.

This clone is a singleton in its sample. The V and J genes are TRBV18 and TRBJ1-3, with D perhaps matching TRBD1 (5 bases). Germline CDR1 reads KGHSH; CDR2 reads LQKENI. CDR3 length equals 17 residues. Trimming stripped 4 bases from V and 0 bases from J, with 16 bases between. CDR3 in amino acids: CASSLLSFGGSGNTIYF. CDR3 DNA: TGTGCCAGCTCACTGTTGAGCTTCGGGGGCTCTGGAAACACCATATATTTT.

The chain joins TRBV28 to TRBJ2-1; 7 bases are a match to TRBD1. The CDR3 runs 14 residues. Unmatched junction bases numbered 6, after V lost 7 bases and J lost 3 bases. Germline values: CDR1 MDHEN, CDR2 SYDVKM. This CDR3 is CASNNRGFYNEQFF. For the CDR3, the DNA is TGTGCCAGCAACAACAGGGGTTTCTACAATGAGCAGTTCTTC.